The sequence of this T cell receptor (beta chain) was determined in a study of shared clonotypes between healthy human individuals. Points from the study as a whole: The researchers took only blood, and tissue repertoires probably look different. Compared with clonotypes that all four donors shared, non-shared clonotypes had lower generation probabilities. Sharing of clonotypes among donors was expected to vary with sequencing depth. Larger estimated richness was generally recorded for naive subsets relative to memory subsets.

Repertoires were generated with immunoSEQ multiplex PCR, while TCRdb's copy carries only in-frame clones and drops some. The sample contains 850,000 to 1,200,000 clones, around 76% of which appear only once. V was cut by 3 bases and J by 0 bases, with 5 bases left in between. The CDR3 is made up of 13 amino acids. Germline values: CDR1 ENHRY, CDR2 SYGVKD. Points on this clone: No antigen is known for it.

The sequenced sample was memory CD4+ T cells sorted from blood. Subset in this sample: CD45RA-negative fraction. This receptor was obtained from a man younger than 35 in good health. The chain carries TRBV10-3 and TRBJ1-1; no firm D call. The DNA for the CDR3 is TGTGCCATCAGTGAACAGATGAACACTGAAGCTTTCTTT. The encoded protein is CAISEQMNTEAFF.